The present T cell receptor (beta chain) was sequenced within a study of cytomegalovirus exposure and HLA in healthy donors. Study information: HLA-typed donors contributed some 85 million unique TCRs, which were held in an early data release. Of 398 genotyped donors, about 81% clustered with self-reported Caucasian donors.

The PCR had 60 Vbeta and 13 Jbeta primers. Method: immunoSEQ multiplex PCR; TCRdb's copy keeps in-frame clones and lacks some. The sample has 70,000 to 85,000 clones, approximately 67% seen once. Regarding the study as a whole: A list of 150 to 200 TCR beta chains associated with cytomegalovirus was given.

Notes on this clone: What it binds is not known.

What was sequenced was PBMCs. The TCR originated in a male donor in good health and CMV-seropositive.

CDR3 protein: CAISEVADTQYF. For the CDR3, the DNA is TGTGCCATCAGTGAAGTAGCAGATACGCAGTATTTT. The V and J genes are TRBV10-3 and TRBJ2-3; no clear D gene. The CDR3 length is 12 residues. Between the trimmed V and J ends, which lost 3 bases and 4 bases, there was a span of 5 bases. Germline loops: CDR1 ENHRY, CDR2 SYGVKD.